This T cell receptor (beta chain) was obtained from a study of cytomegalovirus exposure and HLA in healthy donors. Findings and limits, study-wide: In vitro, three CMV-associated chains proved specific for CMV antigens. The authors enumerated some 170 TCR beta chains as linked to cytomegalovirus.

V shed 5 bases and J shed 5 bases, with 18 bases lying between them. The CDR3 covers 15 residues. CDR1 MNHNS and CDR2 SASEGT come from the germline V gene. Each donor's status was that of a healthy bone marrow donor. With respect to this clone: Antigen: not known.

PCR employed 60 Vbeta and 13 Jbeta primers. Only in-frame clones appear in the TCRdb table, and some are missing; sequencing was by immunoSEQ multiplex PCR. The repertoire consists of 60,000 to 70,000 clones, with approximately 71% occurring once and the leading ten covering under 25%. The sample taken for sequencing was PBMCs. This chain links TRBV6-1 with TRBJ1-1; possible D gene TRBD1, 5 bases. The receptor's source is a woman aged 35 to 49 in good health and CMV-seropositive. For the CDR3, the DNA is TGTGCCAGCAGTCCTGCGTGGGGCCACGGGACTGAAGCTTTCTTT. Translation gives CASSPAWGHGTEAFF.